This T cell receptor (beta chain) is drawn from a study of T cell repertoires in cytomegalovirus infection. In the study overall: Indications of both CMV infection and matching HLA type were provided by public TCR beta signatures.

TCRdb re-called the reads with MiXCR, one entry per CDR3 protein. Here the sample spans more than 350,000 distinct CDR3 sequences, roughly 30% being singletons. Overall study findings and caveats: Carriers of CMV and the relevant HLA type were discriminated by public TCR beta frequency. Ex vivo responses were dominated by HLA-C-restricted CMV-specific TCR beta clonotypes.

CDR3 length: 16 amino acids. Per the germline V gene, CDR1 is LNHDA and CDR2 is SQIVND (reference sequence). Deletions cut 4 bases from V and 1 base from J, with 13 bases between. Comment on this clonotype: The target antigen is unknown.

V gene TRBV19 combines with J gene TRBJ1-4; D not resolved. This clonotype was sampled from a human donor in good health (CMV status not recorded). Some clones in this sample may be carry-over from other donors' samples. Sequencing was carried out using PBMCs. In nucleotides, the CDR3 is TGTGCCAGTAGTAAGGCCGTGGTGATAACTAATGAAAAACTGTTTTTT. Residues: CASSKAVVITNEKLFF.